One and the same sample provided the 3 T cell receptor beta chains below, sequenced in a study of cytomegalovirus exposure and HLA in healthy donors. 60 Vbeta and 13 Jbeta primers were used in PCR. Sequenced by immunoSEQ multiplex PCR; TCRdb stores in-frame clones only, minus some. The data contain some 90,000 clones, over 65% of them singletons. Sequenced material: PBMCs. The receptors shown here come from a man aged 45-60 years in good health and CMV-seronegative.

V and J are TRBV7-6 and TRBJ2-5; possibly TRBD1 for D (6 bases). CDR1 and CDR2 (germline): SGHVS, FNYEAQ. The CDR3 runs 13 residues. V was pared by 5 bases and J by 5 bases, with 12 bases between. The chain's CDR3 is CASSPGVRETQYF. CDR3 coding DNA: TGTGCCAGCAGCCCAGGGGTTCGGGAGACCCAGTACTTC.

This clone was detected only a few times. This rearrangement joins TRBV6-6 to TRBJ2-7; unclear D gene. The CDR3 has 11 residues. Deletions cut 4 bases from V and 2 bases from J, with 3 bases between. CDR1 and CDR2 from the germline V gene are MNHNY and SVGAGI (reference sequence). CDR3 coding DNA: TGTGCCAGCAGTTCCGCCTACGAGCAGTACTTC. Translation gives CASSSAYEQYF.

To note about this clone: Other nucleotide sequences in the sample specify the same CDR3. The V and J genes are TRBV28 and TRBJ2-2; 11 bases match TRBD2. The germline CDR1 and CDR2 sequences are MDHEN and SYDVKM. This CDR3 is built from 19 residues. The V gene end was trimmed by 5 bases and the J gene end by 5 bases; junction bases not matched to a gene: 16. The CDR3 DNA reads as TGTGCCAGCAGTCCCCCCCCGGGGGCTAGCGGGGGGCGAACCGGGGAGCTGTTTTTT. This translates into CASSPPPGASGGRTGELFF.